This T cell receptor beta chain was identified in a study of cytomegalovirus exposure and HLA in healthy donors. Study-wide results and limits: With DRB1 most and HLA-C fewest, TCR association rates differed between HLA loci in a later analysis.

The primer mix had 60 Vbeta and 13 Jbeta primers. Sequenced by immunoSEQ multiplex PCR; TCRdb stores in-frame clones only, minus some. The table lists more than 80,000 clones, around 85% of them singletons. Comment on this clone: Its target is not known.

CDR1 is ENHRY, CDR2 SYGVKD, per germline. This CDR3 region has 18 residues. Trimming cost V 6 bases and J 2 bases, with 23 bases left between them. The chain has TRBV10-3 and TRBJ1-5, with D perhaps matching TRBD1 (6 bases). Specimen: PBMCs. The clonotype comes from a girl under 10 years old in good health and CMV-seropositive. CDR3 protein: CAISQDSGLGMGNQPQHF. The CDR3 nucleotides are TGTGCCATCAGCCAGGACAGCGGCCTGGGGATGGGCAATCAGCCCCAGCATTTT.